The 20 T cell receptor beta chains below all came from one sample that was sequenced in a study of CD8 T cells in Susac syndrome (dated by TCRdb to between 2018 and 2021). Library preparation was by the immunoSEQ multiplex PCR assay. RNA was extracted using the RNeasy kit, and about 0.45 to 1 ug of the RNA was reverse transcribed with random hexamers. In-frame beta chains were kept once TCRdb had trimmed the public reads at Q25 with fastp and called clones with MiXCR. Rows merge per CDR3 protein into single entries with the most common DNA and genes. The sample yields fewer than 150,000 distinct CDR3 sequences; over 85% were counted once. The top ten clones comprise 0.25% to 0.3% of the sample. Sample: CD8+ T cells from PBMCs. The receptors derive from a human donor in good health.

The chain employs TRBV27 and TRBJ1-1; 9 bases line up with TRBD1. V shed 3 bases, J shed 4 bases, and the junction held 6 bases outside the gene matches. CDR1 is MNHEY and CDR2 is SMNVEV in the germline V gene (reference sequence). The CDR3 is 15 amino acids. The CDR3 here is CASSFSPDRGTEAFF. As DNA, the CDR3 is TGTGCCAGCAGTTTTTCCCCGGACAGGGGCACTGAAGCTTTCTTT.

In the case of this clonotype: Germline and junction disagree at one end, which may indicate a read error. The chain links TRBV20-1 to TRBJ2-7; D unresolved. CDR3 length: 12 amino acids. Germline V gene data show CDR1 as DFQATT and CDR2 as SNEGSKA (reference sequence). Written as DNA, the CDR3 is TGCAGTGCTAGAAAGGACGGCTACGGGCAGTACTTC. This translates into CSARKDGYGQYF.

This rearrangement joins TRBV4-3 to TRBJ2-7; 8 bases match TRBD1. Germline loops: CDR1 LGHNA, CDR2 YSLEER. This CDR3 spans 13 amino acids. The junction had 3 bases not matched to a gene; V was cut back by 3 bases and J by 5 bases. The CDR3 DNA reads TGCGCCAGCAGCCAGGCACAGGGGGACGAGCAGTACTTC. This gives the protein CASSQAQGDEQYF.

CDR3 nucleotide sequence: TGTGCCAGCAGCCCCATGGCGGGAGTGGGGGTGACCCAGTACTTC. This codes for CASSPMAGVGVTQYF. The V and J genes are TRBV9 and TRBJ2-5, with TRBD2 identical over 7 bases. V trimming: 4 bases; J trimming: 7 bases; junction bases outside the gene matches: 13. The CDR3 is made up of 15 amino acids. Germline assignment: CDR1 SGDLS and CDR2 YYNGEE.

V gene TRBV6-5 combines with J gene TRBJ2-1; maybe TRBD1 (5 bases). The CDR3 is 13 residues long. V lost 0 bases and J 8 bases, leaving 8 bases between the germline ends. CDR1 and CDR2 from the germline V gene are MNHEY and SVGAGI. This CDR3 reads CASSYSSRDEQFF. The CDR3 nucleotides read TGTGCCAGCAGTTACTCTAGCAGGGATGAGCAGTTCTTC.

The chain uses TRBV9 and TRBJ2-7, with D tentatively TRBD1 (7 bases). Germline CDR1 and CDR2: SGDLS and YYNGEE. V was shortened by 4 bases and J by 6 bases, with 14 bases between the two germline ends. The CDR3 covers 13 residues. The CDR3 nucleotides read TGTGCCAGCAGCCAGGGGGGAAGAGGCGAGCAGTACTTC. It translates to CASSQGGRGEQYF.

V gene TRBV9 combines with J gene TRBJ2-5; TRBD1 might be the D (5 bases). V was clipped by 3 bases and J by 5 bases, with 11 bases between them. This CDR3 contains 13 residues. The germline CDR1 and CDR2 sequences are SGDLS and YYNGEE. In nucleotides, the CDR3 is TGTGCCAGCAGCGATGGACATGTCGAGACCCAGTACTTC. Protein sequence: CASSDGHVETQYF.

V gene TRBV12-3 or TRBV12-4 combines with J gene TRBJ2-5, with D perhaps matching TRBD2 (6 bases). Trimming left V 5 bases short and J 4 bases short, with 11 bases between. The CDR3 loop spans 13 amino acids. The CDR3 DNA reads TGTGCCAGCAGTAGGCGGGATAGAGAGACCCAGTACTTC. It encodes CASSRRDRETQYF.

This clonotype showed up just once. The chain has TRBV18 and TRBJ2-3; 8 positions match TRBD2. The V gene end was trimmed by 6 bases and the J gene end by 2 bases; junction bases not matched to a gene: 10. The CDR3 runs 16 residues. CDR1 KGHSH and CDR2 LQKENI come from the germline V gene. The CDR3 DNA reads TGTGCCAGCTCGGCCCCACTAGCGGAGTTCACAGATACGCAGTATTTT. This translates into CASSAPLAEFTDTQYF. The entire variable domain, with the rest obtained from reference TRBV18 and TRBJ2-3, is as follows: NAGVMQNPRHLVRRRGQEARLRCSPMKGHSHVYWYRQLPEEGLKFMVYLQKENIIDESGMPKERFSAEFPKEGPSILRIQQVVRGDSAAYFCASSAPLAEFTDTQYFGPGTRLTVL.

The V gene is TRBV20-1, the J gene TRBJ2-1; D remains ambiguous. CDR3 length equals 13 residues. Germline lookup yields CDR1 DFQATT and CDR2 SNEGSKA (reference sequence). Deletions cut 3 bases from V and 6 bases from J, with 12 bases between. CDR3 DNA: TGCAGTGCTAGGACTCCCGACACCAATGAGCAGTTCTTC. Its protein is CSARTPDTNEQFF.

This clonotype has only one observation. The chain uses TRBV29-1 and TRBJ2-3; 9 nucleotides line up with TRBD1. The CDR3 contains 15 residues. The V segment lost 1 base and the J segment 1 base; nucleotides outside the gene matches: 3. Per germline, CDR1 SQVTM and CDR2 ANQGSEA. The CDR3: CSVEGTGVGTDTQYF. CDR3 DNA sequence: TGCAGCGTTGAAGGGACAGGGGTGGGCACAGATACGCAGTATTTT.

The CDR3 loop reads CASRGNTGGPDTQYF. The CDR3 DNA follows: TGTGCCAGCAGGGGAAACACGGGGGGCCCGGATACGCAGTATTTT. The chain joins TRBV27 to TRBJ2-3; D is perhaps TRBD2 (7 bases). Germline loops: CDR1 MNHEY, CDR2 SMNVEV (reference sequence). The CDR3 contains 15 residues. The ends were cut back, 6 bases at V and 6 bases at J, with 19 bases in the middle.

This clonotype was seen only once. V is TRBV14 and J is TRBJ2-2; tentatively, D is TRBD1 or TRBD2 (5 bases each). The CDR3 is 16 residues long. Per germline, CDR1 SGHDN and CDR2 FVKESK. Trimming cost V 0 bases and J 4 bases, with 12 bases left between them. The CDR3 DNA sequence: TGTGCCAGCAGCCAAGAGAGGGGCAGTAGCACCGGGGAGCTGTTTTTT. Protein product: CASSQERGSSTGELFF.

This sequence joins TRBV27 and TRBJ1-1; D gene unclear. V lost 6 bases to trimming and J lost 5 bases, with 10 bases between them. CDR3 length equals 12 residues. Germline V gene lookup returns CDR1 MNHEY and CDR2 SMNVEV (reference sequence). The CDR3 sequence: CASRRRGTEAFF. The CDR3 DNA reads as TGTGCCAGCAGGCGACGAGGAACTGAAGCTTTCTTT.

The chain has TRBV27 and TRBJ1-5, with D tentatively TRBD1 (6 bases). CDR1 is MNHEY and CDR2 is SMNVEV in the germline V gene (reference sequence). Between the trimmed V and J ends, which lost 8 bases and 9 bases, there was a span of 14 bases. The CDR3 has 12 residues. The CDR3 spells CASEEGGRPQHF. Written as DNA, the CDR3 is TGTGCCAGCGAGGAAGGGGGGCGGCCCCAGCATTTT.

This sequence joins TRBV11-1 and TRBJ2-7, with TRBD2 matching 9 bases. Trimming cost V 3 bases and J 4 bases; bases outside gene matches: 7. The V gene's germline CDR1 is SGHAT and CDR2 FQDESV (reference sequence). The length of the CDR3 is 15 residues. This CDR3 reads CASSFGGRAAYEQYF. In DNA form, the CDR3 reads TGTGCCAGCAGCTTTGGCGGGAGGGCCGCTTACGAGCAGTACTTC. Combining the CDR3 with reference TRBV11-1 and TRBJ2-7 gives the whole variable domain EAEVAQSPRYKITEKSQAVAFWCDPISGHATLYWYRQILGQGPELLVQFQDESVVDDSQLPKDRFSAERLKGVDSTLKIQPAELGDSAMYLCASSFGGRAAYEQYFGPGTRLTVT.

The genes are TRBV12-3 or TRBV12-4 and TRBJ2-2; D not resolved. The V and J ends lost 3 bases and 7 bases respectively, with 9 bases between them. The length of the CDR3 is 13 residues. CDR3 protein: CASSLGSGGELFF. The CDR3 DNA sequence: TGTGCCAGCAGTTTGGGTTCGGGCGGGGAGCTGTTTTTT.

The J gene is TRBJ1-2, the V gene TRBV29-1; no firm D call. V shed 3 bases and J shed 0 bases, with 8 bases lying between them. The CDR3 loop spans 13 amino acids. Germline assignment: CDR1 SQVTM and CDR2 ANQGSEA. The CDR3 DNA reads as TGCAGCGTTGACGATGGAGCTAACTATGGCTACACCTTC. This encodes CSVDDGANYGYTF. The entire variable domain, with the rest obtained from reference TRBV29-1 and TRBJ1-2, is as follows: SAVISQKPSRDICQRGTSLTIQCQVDSQVTMMFWYRQQPGQSLTLIATANQGSEATYESGFVIDKFPISRPNLTFSTLTVSNMSPEDSSIYLCSVDDGANYGYTFGSGTRLTVV.

The V call is TRBV5-6, the J call TRBJ2-5, with TRBD1 identical over 9 bases. Germline V gene lookup returns CDR1 SGHDT and CDR2 YYEEEE. The CDR3 spans 16 residues. Losses at the gene ends were 0 bases for V and 3 bases for J; bases not matched to a gene: 6. The CDR3 protein is CASSLGGTGPEETQYF. DNA for the CDR3: TGTGCCAGCAGCTTGGGCGGGACAGGGCCGGAAGAGACCCAGTACTTC.

The chain links TRBV20-1 to TRBJ2-3; 11 bases line up with TRBD2. Germline CDR1 reads DFQATT; CDR2 reads SNEGSKA (reference sequence). This CDR3 has 16 residues. With V trimmed by 2 bases and J by 2 bases, 6 bases remained unmatched. CDR3 sequence reads: CSARRGSGRVTDTQYF. CDR3 nucleotides: TGCAGTGCTAGAAGAGGTAGCGGGAGGGTCACAGATACGCAGTATTTT.